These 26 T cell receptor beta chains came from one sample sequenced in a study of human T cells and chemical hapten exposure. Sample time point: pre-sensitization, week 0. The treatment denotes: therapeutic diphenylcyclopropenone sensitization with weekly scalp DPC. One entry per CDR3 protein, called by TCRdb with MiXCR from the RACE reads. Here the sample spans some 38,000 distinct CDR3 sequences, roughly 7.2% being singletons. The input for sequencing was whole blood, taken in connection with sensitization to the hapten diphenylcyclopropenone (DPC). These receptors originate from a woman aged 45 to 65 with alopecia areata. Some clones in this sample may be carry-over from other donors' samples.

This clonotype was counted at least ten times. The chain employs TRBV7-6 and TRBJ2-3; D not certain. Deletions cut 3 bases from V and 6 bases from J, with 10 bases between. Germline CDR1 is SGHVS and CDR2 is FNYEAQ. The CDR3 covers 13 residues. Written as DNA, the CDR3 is TGTGCCAGCAGCTTGGCGGCCGGGGATACGCAGTATTTT. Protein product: CASSLAAGDTQYF. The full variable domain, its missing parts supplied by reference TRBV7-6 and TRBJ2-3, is GAGVSQSPRYKVTKRGQDVALRCDPISGHVSLYWYRQALGQGPEFLTYFNYEAQQDKSGLPNDRFSAERPEGSISTLTIQRTEQRDSAMYRCASSLAAGDTQYFGPGTRLTVL.

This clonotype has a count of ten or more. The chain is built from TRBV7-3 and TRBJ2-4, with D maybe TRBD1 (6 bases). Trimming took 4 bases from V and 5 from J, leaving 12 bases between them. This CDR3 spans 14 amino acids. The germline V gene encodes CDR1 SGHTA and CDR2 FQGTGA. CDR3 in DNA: TGTGCCAGCAGCTCCACGCCAGGGGAAAACATTCAGTACTTC. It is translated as CASSSTPGENIQYF.

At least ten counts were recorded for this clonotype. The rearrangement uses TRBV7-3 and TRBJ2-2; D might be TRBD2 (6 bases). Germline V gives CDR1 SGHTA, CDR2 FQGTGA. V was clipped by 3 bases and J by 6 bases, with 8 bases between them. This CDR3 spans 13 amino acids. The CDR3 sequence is CASSFGGPGELFF. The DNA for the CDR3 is TGTGCCAGCAGCTTCGGAGGGCCCGGGGAGCTGTTTTTT.

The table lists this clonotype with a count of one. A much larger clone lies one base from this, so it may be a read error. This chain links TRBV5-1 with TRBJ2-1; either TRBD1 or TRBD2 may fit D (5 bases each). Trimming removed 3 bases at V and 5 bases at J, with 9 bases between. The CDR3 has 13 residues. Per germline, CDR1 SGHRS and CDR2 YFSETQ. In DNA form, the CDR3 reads TGCGCCAGCAGCTACCGGGACCACAATGAGCAGTTCTTC. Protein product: CASSYRDHNEQFF.

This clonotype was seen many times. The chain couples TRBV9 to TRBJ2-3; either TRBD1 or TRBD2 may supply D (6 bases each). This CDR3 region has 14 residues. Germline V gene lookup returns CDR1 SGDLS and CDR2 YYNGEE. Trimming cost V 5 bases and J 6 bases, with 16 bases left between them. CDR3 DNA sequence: TGTGCCAGCAGAGGGGGGCACAAGGAGGATACGCAGTATTTT. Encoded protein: CASRGGHKEDTQYF.

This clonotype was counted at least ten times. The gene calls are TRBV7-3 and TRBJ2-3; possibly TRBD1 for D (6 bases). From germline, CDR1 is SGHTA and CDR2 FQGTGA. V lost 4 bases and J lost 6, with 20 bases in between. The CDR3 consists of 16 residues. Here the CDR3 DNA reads TGTGCCAGCAGCTCACCTGACAGGTCTGGGGCGGATACGCAGTATTTT. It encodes CASSSPDRSGADTQYF.

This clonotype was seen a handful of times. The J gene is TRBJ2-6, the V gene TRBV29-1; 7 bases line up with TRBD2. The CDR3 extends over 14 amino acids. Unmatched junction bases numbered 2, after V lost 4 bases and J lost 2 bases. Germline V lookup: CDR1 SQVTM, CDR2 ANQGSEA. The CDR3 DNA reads TGCAGCGTTGGCGGGGGAACTGGGGCCAACGTCCTGACTTTC. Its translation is CSVGGGTGANVLTF.

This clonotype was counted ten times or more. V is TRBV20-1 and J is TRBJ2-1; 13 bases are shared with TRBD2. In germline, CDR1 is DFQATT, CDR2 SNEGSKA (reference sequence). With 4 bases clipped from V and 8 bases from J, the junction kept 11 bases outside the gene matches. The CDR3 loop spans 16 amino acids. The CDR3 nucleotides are TGCAGTGCTACCGCACCGGGACTAGCGGGATTGGATGAGCAGTTCTTC. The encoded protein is CSATAPGLAGLDEQFF.

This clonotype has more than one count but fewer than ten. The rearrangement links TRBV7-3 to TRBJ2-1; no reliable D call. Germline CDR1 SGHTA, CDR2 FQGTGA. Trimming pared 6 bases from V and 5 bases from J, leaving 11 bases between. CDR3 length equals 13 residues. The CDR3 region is CASSRGPNNEQFF. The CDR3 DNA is TGTGCCAGCAGTCGAGGACCGAACAATGAGCAGTTCTTC.

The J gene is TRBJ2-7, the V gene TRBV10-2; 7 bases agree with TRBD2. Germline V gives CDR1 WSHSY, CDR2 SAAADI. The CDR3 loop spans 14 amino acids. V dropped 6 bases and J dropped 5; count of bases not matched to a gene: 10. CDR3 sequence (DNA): TGCGCCAGCAGGAAGGGAGGGCCATCAAACGAGCAGTACTTC. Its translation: CASRKGGPSNEQYF.

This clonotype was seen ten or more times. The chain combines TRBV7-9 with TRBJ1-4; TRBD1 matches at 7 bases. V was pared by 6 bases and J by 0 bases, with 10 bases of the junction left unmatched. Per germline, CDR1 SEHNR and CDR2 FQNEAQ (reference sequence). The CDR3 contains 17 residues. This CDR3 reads CASRRGGTVATNEKLFF. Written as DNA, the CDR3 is TGTGCCAGCAGGCGCGGGGGGACAGTTGCAACTAATGAAAAACTGTTTTTT.

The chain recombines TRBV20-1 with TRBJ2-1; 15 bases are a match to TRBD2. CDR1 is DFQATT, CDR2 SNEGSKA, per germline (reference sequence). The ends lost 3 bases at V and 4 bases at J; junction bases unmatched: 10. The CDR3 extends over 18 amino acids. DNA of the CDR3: TGCAGTGCTAGCGGTTGGACTAGCGGGAGGGCGGTGTACAATGAGCAGTTCTTC. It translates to CSASGWTSGRAVYNEQFF.

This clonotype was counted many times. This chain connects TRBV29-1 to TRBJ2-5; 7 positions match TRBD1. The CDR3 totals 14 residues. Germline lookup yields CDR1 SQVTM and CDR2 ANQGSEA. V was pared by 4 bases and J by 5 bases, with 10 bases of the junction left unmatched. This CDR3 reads CSVGARQGFETQYF. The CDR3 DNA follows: TGCAGCGTTGGGGCCCGACAGGGTTTTGAGACCCAGTACTTC. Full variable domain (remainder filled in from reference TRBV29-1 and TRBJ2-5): SAVISQKPSRDICQRGTSLTIQCQVDSQVTMMFWYRQQPGQSLTLIATANQGSEATYESGFVIDKFPISRPNLTFSTLTVSNMSPEDSSIYLCSVGARQGFETQYFGPGTRLLVL.

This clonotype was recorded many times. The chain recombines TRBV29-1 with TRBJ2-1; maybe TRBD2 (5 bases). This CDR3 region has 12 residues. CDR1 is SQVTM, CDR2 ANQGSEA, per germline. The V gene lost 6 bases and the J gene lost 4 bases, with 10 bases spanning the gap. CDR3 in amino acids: CSVAEMYNEQFF. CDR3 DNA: TGCAGCGTAGCGGAGATGTACAATGAGCAGTTCTTC.

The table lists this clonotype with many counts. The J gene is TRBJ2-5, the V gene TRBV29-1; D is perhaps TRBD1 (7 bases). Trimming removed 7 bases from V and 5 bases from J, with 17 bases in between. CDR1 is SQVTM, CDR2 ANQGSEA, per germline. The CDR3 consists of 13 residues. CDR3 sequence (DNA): TGCAGCGGTCGACAGGGACTCGGGGAGACCCAGTACTTC. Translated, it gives CSGRQGLGETQYF.

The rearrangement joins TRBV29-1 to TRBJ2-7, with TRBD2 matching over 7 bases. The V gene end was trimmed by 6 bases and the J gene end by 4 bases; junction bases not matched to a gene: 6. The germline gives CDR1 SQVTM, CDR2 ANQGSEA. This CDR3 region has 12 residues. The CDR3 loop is CSVGLGEYEQYF. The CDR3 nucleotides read TGCAGCGTCGGACTAGGAGAATACGAGCAGTACTTC.

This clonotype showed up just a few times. CDR3: CASSQDRRGRGIEQFF. For the CDR3, the DNA is TGCGCCAGCAGCCAAGATCGACGCGGGAGGGGTATTGAGCAGTTCTTC. V and J are TRBV4-3 and TRBJ2-1; TRBD2 aligns across 9 bases. CDR3 length equals 16 residues. Germline V gene sequence: CDR1 LGHNA, CDR2 YSLEER. With 0 bases clipped from V and 9 bases from J, the junction kept 9 bases outside the gene matches.

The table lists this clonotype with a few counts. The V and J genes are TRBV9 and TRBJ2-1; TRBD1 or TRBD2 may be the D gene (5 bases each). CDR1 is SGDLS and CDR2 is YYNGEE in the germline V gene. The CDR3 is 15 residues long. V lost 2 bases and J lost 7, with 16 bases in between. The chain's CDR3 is CASSVGTEFRNEQFF. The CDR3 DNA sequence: TGTGCCAGCAGCGTCGGGACGGAATTTCGTAATGAGCAGTTCTTC.

The CDR3: CASSSPRQGFVYEQYF. The CDR3 coding sequence is TGTGCCAGCAGTTCGCCGAGACAGGGTTTTGTCTACGAGCAGTACTTC. The gene calls are TRBV28 and TRBJ2-7; 7 positions match TRBD1. The V and J ends lost 4 bases and 3 bases, in that order; junction bases with no gene match: 12. CDR3 length: 16 amino acids. Germline CDR1 reads MDHEN; CDR2 reads SYDVKM.

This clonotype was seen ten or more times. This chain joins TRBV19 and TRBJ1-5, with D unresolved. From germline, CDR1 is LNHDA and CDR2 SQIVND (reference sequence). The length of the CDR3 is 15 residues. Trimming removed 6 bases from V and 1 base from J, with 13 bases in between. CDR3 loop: CASSQRATSNQPQHF. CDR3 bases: TGTGCCAGTAGCCAAAGGGCAACGAGCAATCAGCCCCAGCATTTT.

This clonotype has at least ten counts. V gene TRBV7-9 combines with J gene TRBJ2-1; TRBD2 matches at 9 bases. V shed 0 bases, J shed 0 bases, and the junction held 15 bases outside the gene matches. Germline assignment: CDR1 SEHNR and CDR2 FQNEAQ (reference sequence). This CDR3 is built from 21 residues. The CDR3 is CASSLAMTSSGRPSSYNEQFF. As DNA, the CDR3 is TGTGCCAGCAGCTTAGCGATGACTTCGAGCGGGAGGCCAAGCTCCTACAATGAGCAGTTCTTC. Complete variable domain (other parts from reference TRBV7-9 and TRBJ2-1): DTGVSQNPRHKITKRGQNVTFRCDPISEHNRLYWYRQTLGQGPEFLTYFQNEAQLEKSRLLSDRFSAERPKGSFSTLEIQRTEQGDSAMYLCASSLAMTSSGRPSSYNEQFFGPGTRLTVL.

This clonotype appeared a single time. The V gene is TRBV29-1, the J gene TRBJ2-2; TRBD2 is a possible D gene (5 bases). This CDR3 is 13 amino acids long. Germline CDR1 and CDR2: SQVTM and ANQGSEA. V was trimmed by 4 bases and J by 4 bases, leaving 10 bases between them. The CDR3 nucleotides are TGCAGCGTTGGTCAAGCGGTCACCGGGGAGCTGTTTTTT. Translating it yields CSVGQAVTGELFF.

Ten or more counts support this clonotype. CDR3 sequence: CASSPGVAGGNEQFF. The CDR3 DNA sequence: TGTGCCAGCAGCCCCGGGGTAGCGGGTGGAAATGAGCAGTTCTTC. The chain recombines TRBV7-9 with TRBJ2-1, with 7 nucleotides matching TRBD2. Germline lookup yields CDR1 SEHNR and CDR2 FQNEAQ (reference sequence). V dropped 5 bases and J dropped 7; count of bases not matched to a gene: 11. The CDR3 is 15 residues long.

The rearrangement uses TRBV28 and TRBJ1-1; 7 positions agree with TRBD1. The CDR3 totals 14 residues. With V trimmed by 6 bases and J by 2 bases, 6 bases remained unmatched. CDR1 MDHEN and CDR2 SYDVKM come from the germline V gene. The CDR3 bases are TGTGCCAGCAGACCTACAGGGGACAACACTGAAGCTTTCTTT. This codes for CASRPTGDNTEAFF.

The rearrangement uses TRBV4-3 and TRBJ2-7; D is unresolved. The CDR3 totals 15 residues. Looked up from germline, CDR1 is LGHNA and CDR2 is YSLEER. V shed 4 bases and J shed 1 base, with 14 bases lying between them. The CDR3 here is CASSRPLGKSYEQYF. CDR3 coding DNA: TGCGCCAGCAGCCGGCCCCTGGGCAAATCCTACGAGCAGTACTTC.

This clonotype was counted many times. The CDR3 DNA follows: TGTGCCAGCAGTCGAACTAGAAATGAGCAGTTCTTC. As protein: CASSRTRNEQFF. V and J are TRBV9 and TRBJ2-1, with D tentatively TRBD2 (5 bases). The CDR3 loop spans 12 amino acids. Germline CDR1 and CDR2: SGDLS and YYNGEE. V was clipped by 5 bases and J by 7 bases, with 10 bases between them.